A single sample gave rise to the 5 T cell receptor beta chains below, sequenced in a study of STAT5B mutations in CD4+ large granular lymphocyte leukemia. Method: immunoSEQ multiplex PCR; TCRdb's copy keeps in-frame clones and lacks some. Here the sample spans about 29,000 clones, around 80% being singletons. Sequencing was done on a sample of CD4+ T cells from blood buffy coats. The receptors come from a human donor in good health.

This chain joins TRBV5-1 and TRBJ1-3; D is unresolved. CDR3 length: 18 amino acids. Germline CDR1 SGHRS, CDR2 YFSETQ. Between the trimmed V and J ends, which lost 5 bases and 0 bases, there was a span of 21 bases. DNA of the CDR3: TGCGCCAGCAGTTATATAGGGTCCTTGGCCGGCTCTGGAAACACCATATATTTT. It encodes CASSYIGSLAGSGNTIYF.

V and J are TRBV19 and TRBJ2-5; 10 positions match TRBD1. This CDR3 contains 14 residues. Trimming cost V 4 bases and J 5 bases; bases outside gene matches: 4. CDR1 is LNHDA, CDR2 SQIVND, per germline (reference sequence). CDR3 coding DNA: TGTGCCAGTAGTACCGGGACAGGGGTCGAGACCCAGTACTTC. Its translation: CASSTGTGVETQYF.

CDR3 protein: CASMGMENEKLFF. DNA of the CDR3: TGTGCCAGCATGGGGATGGAGAATGAAAAACTGTTTTTT. The chain carries TRBV6-5 and TRBJ1-4; no firm D call. Germline CDR1 and CDR2: MNHEY and SVGAGI. Trimming took 7 bases from V and 5 from J, leaving 11 bases between them. The CDR3 contains 13 residues.

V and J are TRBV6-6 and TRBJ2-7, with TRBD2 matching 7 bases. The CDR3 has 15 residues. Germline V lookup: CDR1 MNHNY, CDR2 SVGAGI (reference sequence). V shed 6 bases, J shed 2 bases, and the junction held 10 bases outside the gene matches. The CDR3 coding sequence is TGTGCCAGCAGCCCCGGGGCAGGGAGGGCCTACGAGCAGTACTTC. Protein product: CASSPGAGRAYEQYF.

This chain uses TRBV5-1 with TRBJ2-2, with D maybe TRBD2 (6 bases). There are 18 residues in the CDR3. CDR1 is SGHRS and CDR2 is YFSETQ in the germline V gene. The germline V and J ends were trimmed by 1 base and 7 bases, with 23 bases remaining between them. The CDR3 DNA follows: TGCGCCAGCAGCTTGCTCGGGGGAGGCACTCCAACTGGCGGGGAGCTGTTTTTT. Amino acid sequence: CASSLLGGGTPTGGELFF.